The 32 T cell receptor beta chains reported below all come from one sample, sequenced in a study of OX40 agonist ivuxolimab in advanced cancers. Assay: immunoSEQ multiplex PCR; the TCRdb copy retains only in-frame clones and omits some. The sample has fewer than 75,000 clones, about 88% seen once. The sample consisted of CD4+ or CD8+ T cells sorted from blood, taken in a trial of the OX40 agonist ivuxolimab. These receptors were collected from an adult with an advanced solid tumor such as melanoma, head and neck, liver or kidney cancer.

The V gene is TRBV6-5, the J gene TRBJ2-3, with D tentatively TRBD1 (5 bases). CDR1 and CDR2 (germline): MNHEY, SVGAGI. V was shortened by 2 bases and J by 7 bases, with 16 bases between the two germline ends. The length of the CDR3 is 15 residues. CDR3 bases: TGTGCCAGCAGTTACGACTGGTTTAAGGGGAATACGCAGTATTTT. Its translation is CASSYDWFKGNTQYF.

The chain joins TRBV5-1 to TRBJ2-3; D is unclear. Germline V gene data show CDR1 as SGHRS and CDR2 as YFSETQ. V lost 0 bases to trimming and J lost 0 bases, with 11 bases between them. This CDR3 region has 16 residues. CDR3 in amino acids: CASSLGAERSTDTQYF. Written as DNA, the CDR3 is TGCGCCAGCAGCTTGGGGGCCGAAAGAAGCACAGATACGCAGTATTTT.

A word on this clone: The sample carries other DNA sequences with the same CDR3. The gene calls are TRBV18 and TRBJ2-3; no clear D. Trimming left V 2 bases short and J 2 bases short, with 5 bases between. Germline V CDR1 and CDR2: KGHSH, LQKENI. This CDR3 is built from 13 residues. CDR3 DNA sequence: TGTGCCAGCTCACCATTATCCACAGATACGCAGTATTTT. As protein: CASSPLSTDTQYF.

V gene TRBV27 combines with J gene TRBJ2-1; TRBD2 is a possible D gene (7 bases). Germline-derived CDR1 and CDR2 are MNHEY and SMNVEV (reference sequence). The CDR3 is made up of 18 amino acids. Trimming pared 2 bases from V and 0 bases from J, leaving 17 bases between. CDR3 protein: CASSLGLGRGSSYNEQFF. For the CDR3, the DNA is TGTGCCAGCAGTTTAGGCCTGGGGAGGGGGAGCTCCTACAATGAGCAGTTCTTC.

J is TRBJ1-1 and V is TRBV5-1, with D tentatively TRBD1 (6 bases). This CDR3 has 16 residues. V lost 5 bases and J 1 base, leaving 18 bases between the germline ends. Germline V gene lookup returns CDR1 SGHRS and CDR2 YFSETQ. The CDR3 protein is CASRTSGGPANTEAFF. CDR3 DNA sequence: TGCGCCAGCAGAACTTCGGGGGGGCCAGCGAACACTGAAGCTTTCTTT.

This clone was picked up a small number of times. The rearrangement uses TRBV9 and TRBJ2-3, with D perhaps given as TRBD1 or TRBD2 (5 bases each). V lost 0 bases and J 8 bases, leaving 13 bases between the germline ends. The CDR3 sequence is 14 residues long. Germline V CDR1 and CDR2: SGDLS, YYNGEE. DNA for the CDR3: TGTGCCAGCAGCGTAGTGGGGGATAGAGCTACGCAGTATTTT. It specifies CASSVVGDRATQYF. The full variable domain, with the rest looked up from reference TRBV9 and TRBJ2-3, is DSGVTQTPKHLITATGQRVTLRCSPRSGDLSVYWYQQSLDQGLQFLIQYYNGEERAKGNILERFSAQQFPDLHSELNLSSLELGDSALYFCASSVVGDRATQYFGPGTRLTVL.

CDR3 coding DNA: TGTGCCAGCAGCTTAGGTCGACAGGGGAGGGAAGCTTTCTTT. It yields the protein CASSLGRQGREAFF. The chain links TRBV13 to TRBJ1-1, with 8 positions matching TRBD1. Germline CDR1 reads PRHDT; CDR2 reads FYEKMQ (reference sequence). The junction had 5 bases not matched to a gene; V was cut back by 0 bases and J by 8 bases. This CDR3 contains 14 residues.

The chain has TRBV7-8 and TRBJ2-5, with D unclear. Near its end, the DNA agrees better with TRBJ2-7, so the J call may be wrong. The CDR3 totals 13 residues. From germline, CDR1 is SGHVS and CDR2 FQNEAQ. This CDR3 reads CASSLPSSYEQYF. CDR3 nucleotides: TGTGCCAGCAGCTTACCCTCCAGCTACGAGCAGTACTTC.

The chain couples TRBV13 to TRBJ2-5; TRBD1 might be the D (6 bases). The CDR3 has 13 residues. V was pared by 1 base and J by 5 bases, with 8 bases between. Germline V gene lookup returns CDR1 PRHDT and CDR2 FYEKMQ (reference sequence). CDR3 region: CASSLERGETQYF. The CDR3 nucleotides read TGTGCCAGCAGCTTAGAGAGGGGGGAGACCCAGTACTTC. The entire variable domain, with the rest obtained from reference TRBV13 and TRBJ2-5, is as follows: AAGVIQSPRHLIKEKRETATLKCYPIPRHDTVYWYQQGPGQDPQFLISFYEKMQSDKGSIPDRFSAQQFSDYHSELNMSSLELGDSALYFCASSLERGETQYFGPGTRLLVL.

This clone came up once. This chain links TRBV7-8 with TRBJ1-2; possible D gene TRBD1, 5 bases. V lost 5 bases to trimming and J lost 4 bases, with 11 bases between them. Germline V lookup: CDR1 SGHVS, CDR2 FQNEAQ. This CDR3 comprises 13 residues. This chain's CDR3 is CASSPDRVYGYTF. The CDR3 DNA follows: TGTGCCAGCAGCCCTGACAGAGTCTATGGCTACACCTTC. Looking up the rest from reference TRBV7-8 and TRBJ1-2 gives the full variable domain: GAGVSQSPRYKVAKRGQDVALRCDPISGHVSLFWYQQALGQGPEFLTYFQNEAQLDKSGLPSDRFFAERPEGSVSTLKIQRTQQEDSAVYLCASSPDRVYGYTFGSGTRLTVV.

This sequence joins TRBV6-5 and TRBJ2-7; the D call may be TRBD1 or TRBD2 (5 bases each). Trimming took off 4 bases at V and 2 bases at J, with 9 bases between the two ends. The CDR3 is 13 residues long. From germline, CDR1 is MNHEY and CDR2 SVGAGI. Written as DNA, the CDR3 is TGTGCCAGCAGTTCTGGGACCACCTACGAGCAGTACTTC. It encodes CASSSGTTYEQYF.

This clone was seen more than once but under ten times. J is TRBJ2-7 and V is TRBV18; 9 nucleotides agree with TRBD1. This CDR3 has 15 residues. J gave up 3 bases and V 3 bases, and 6 bases lay outside the gene matches. CDR1 is KGHSH, CDR2 LQKENI, per germline. The CDR3 is CASSPSGQGVYEQYF. The DNA of the CDR3 is TGTGCCAGCTCACCTTCGGGACAGGGAGTCTACGAGCAGTACTTC.

The CDR3 DNA reads as TGTGCCAGCAGCAAGAACCCCGGGACAGGTAAATATAATTCACCCCTCCACTTT. Residues: CASSKNPGTGKYNSPLHF. The J gene is TRBJ1-6, the V gene TRBV21-1; the table's TRBD1 call for D was not verified on the DNA. TRBV21-1 is recorded as a pseudogene. The CDR3 spans 18 residues.

The chain combines TRBV7-2 with TRBJ1-4; tentatively, D is TRBD1 (6 bases). This CDR3 has 17 amino acids. The ends were cut back, 5 bases at V and 6 bases at J, with 22 bases in the middle. Germline values: CDR1 SGHTA, CDR2 FQGNSA. As DNA, the CDR3 is TGTGCCAGCAGCCGCTGGGGGCCCCAGAGGCCCGATGAAAAACTGTTTTTT. Its translation: CASSRWGPQRPDEKLFF.

This rearrangement joins TRBV7-2 to TRBJ1-2, with 10 bases lining up with TRBD1. Germline trimming cut 5 bases from V and 14 bases from J; bases unmatched to any gene: 8. The CDR3 consists of 12 residues. Looked up from germline, CDR1 is SGHTA and CDR2 is FQGNSA. In DNA, the CDR3 is TGTGCCAGCAGCATTAGACAGGGGGCGCATACCTTC. As protein: CASSIRQGAHTF. Drawing the rest from reference TRBV7-2 and TRBJ1-2, the complete variable domain is GAGVSQSPSNKVTEKGKDVELRCDPISGHTALYWYRQSLGQGLEFLIYFQGNSAPDKSGLPSDRFSAERTGGSVSTLTIQRTQQEDSAVYLCASSIRQGAHTFGSGTRLTVV.

J is TRBJ2-6 and V is TRBV5-4; D gene unclear. V lost 0 bases to trimming and J lost 0 bases, with 7 bases between them. CDR1 and CDR2 (germline): SGHNT, YYREEE (reference sequence). The CDR3 covers 16 residues. The CDR3 bases are TGTGCCAGCAGCTTGGGGCAGGACTCTGGGGCCAACGTCCTGACTTTC. It encodes CASSLGQDSGANVLTF.

This clone was recorded a few times. The rearrangement uses TRBV5-6 and TRBJ2-3, with 7 bases aligning to TRBD2. Germline lookup yields CDR1 SGHDT and CDR2 YYEEEE. This CDR3 comprises 16 residues. Germline trimming cut 3 bases from V and 4 bases from J; bases unmatched to any gene: 11. The CDR3 DNA reads TGTGCCAGCAGCTCTGGAGGGAGGGGAGGGGCAGATACGCAGTATTTT. Protein sequence: CASSSGGRGGADTQYF.

The V and J genes are TRBV6-6 and TRBJ1-6; possible D gene TRBD1, 6 bases. The CDR3 has 16 amino acids. The germline V gene encodes CDR1 MNHNY and CDR2 SVGAGI (reference sequence). V gave up 0 bases and J gave up 9 bases, with 15 bases separating them. This CDR3 is CASSYSGAGVTSPLHF. The CDR3 region has the DNA TGTGCCAGCAGTTACTCGGGGGCCGGGGTAACTTCACCCCTCCACTTT.

The CDR3 bases are TGTGCCAGCAGCTTAGATGTCTTCAGCGGGGAGTTCACAGATACGCAGTATTTT. It is translated as CASSLDVFSGEFTDTQYF. The genes are TRBV11-2 and TRBJ2-3; TRBD2 agrees at 7 bases. This CDR3 has 18 residues. Germline CDR1 SGHAT, CDR2 FQNNGV. J lost 2 bases, V lost 0 bases, and 11 bases had no gene match.

As concerns this clone: The junction does not match germline at one end; this may be a read error. This chain joins TRBV7-7 and TRBJ2-7, with D possibly TRBD2 on 5 matching bases. The germline V gene encodes CDR1 SSHAT and CDR2 FNYEAQ (reference sequence). The CDR3 consists of 13 residues. CDR3 nucleotides: TGTGCTAGCAGCTTGGGGAGAACCTACGAGCAGTACTTC. Its protein is CASSLGRTYEQYF.

V usage is TRBV12-5 and J usage is TRBJ2-1; 9 nucleotides align to TRBD2. Germline V lookup: CDR1 LGHNT, CDR2 FRNRAP. The CDR3 sequence is 15 residues long. Germline trimming cut 1 base from V and 2 bases from J; bases unmatched to any gene: 0. This CDR3 is CASGLERGAYNEQFF. The CDR3 coding sequence is TGTGCTAGTGGTTTGGAGCGGGGGGCCTACAATGAGCAGTTCTTC.

The J gene is TRBJ1-5, the V gene TRBV5-6, with TRBD1 matching over 8 bases. The CDR3 runs to 14 residues. Germline lookup yields CDR1 SGHDT and CDR2 YYEEEE. Trimming at V came to 4 bases and at J to 7 bases, leaving 7 bases not matched to a gene. CDR3 nucleotide sequence: TGTGCCAGCAGCGGCAGGGGGCGCGGGCAGCCCCAGCATTTT. Amino acids: CASSGRGRGQPQHF.

This clone was found once. The chain has TRBV5-6 and TRBJ2-7, with D possibly matching TRBD1 (5 bases). The CDR3 runs to 13 residues. Germline CDR1 SGHDT, CDR2 YYEEEE. V dropped 4 bases and J dropped 3 bases, with 11 bases sitting between them. CDR3 sequence reads: CASSIDSIYEQYF. The CDR3 DNA is TGTGCCAGCAGCATTGACAGCATCTACGAGCAGTACTTC.

This chain joins TRBV29-1 and TRBJ1-1, with 9 nucleotides matching TRBD1. CDR1 SQVTM and CDR2 ANQGSEA come from the germline V gene. The CDR3 totals 12 residues. V lost 6 bases and J lost 4; bases outside the gene matches: 3. CDR3 DNA: TGCAGCGTGGGACAGGGTGGCACTGAAGCTTTCTTT. This sequence encodes CSVGQGGTEAFF.

The chain joins TRBV6-5 to TRBJ1-1; no definite D call. Germline loops: CDR1 MNHEY, CDR2 SVGAGI. The CDR3 has 16 residues. Deletions cut 0 bases from V and 3 bases from J, with 14 bases between. CDR3 coding DNA: TGTGCCAGCAGTTACTCGAGTGGCCTGCGAGACACTGAAGCTTTCTTT. It specifies CASSYSSGLRDTEAFF.

The V gene is TRBV5-1, the J gene TRBJ2-2; the D is unclear. The CDR3 spans 14 residues. Per germline, CDR1 SGHRS and CDR2 YFSETQ. The V gene lost 0 bases and the J gene lost 4 bases, with 7 bases spanning the gap. CDR3 nucleotide sequence: TGCGCCAGCAGCTTGGGACGTGGCACCGGGGAGCTGTTTTTT. Its translation is CASSLGRGTGELFF.

The chain has TRBV2 and TRBJ2-5; either TRBD1 or TRBD2 may fit D (6 bases each). Germline lookup yields CDR1 SNHLY and CDR2 FYNNEI. The V and J ends lost 8 bases and 3 bases respectively, with 10 bases between them. CDR3 size: 12 residues. The CDR3 nucleotides read TGTGCCAGCGGGGGGCTGGAAGAGACCCAGTACTTC. Translation: CASGGLEETQYF.

This clone has only one observation. The chain is built from TRBV6-1 and TRBJ1-1; D may be TRBD1 (5 bases). V was clipped by 2 bases and J by 3 bases, with 7 bases between them. Per the germline V gene, CDR1 is MNHNS and CDR2 is SASEGT. The CDR3 sequence is 13 residues long. Here the CDR3 reads CASSEQGHTEAFF. The CDR3 region has the DNA TGTGCCAGCAGTGAACAGGGCCACACTGAAGCTTTCTTT.

The J gene is TRBJ1-5, the V gene TRBV2; no firm D call. CDR3 length: 15 amino acids. Looked up from germline, CDR1 is SNHLY and CDR2 is FYNNEI. Trimming shortened V by 3 bases and J by 0 bases, and 9 bases separated the two germline ends. CDR3 protein: CASSEVRHSNQPQHF. Here the CDR3 DNA reads TGTGCCAGCAGTGAGGTCAGGCATAGCAATCAGCCCCAGCATTTT.

The chain employs TRBV12-5 and TRBJ2-7, with TRBD1 identical over 7 bases. CDR1 is LGHNT, CDR2 FRNRAP, per germline. V gave up 0 bases and J gave up 0 bases; unmatched junction bases: 23. The CDR3 has 22 amino acids. The CDR3 coding sequence is TGTGCTAGTGGTTTGGTACCGCTCGAAGGCCCATCTAACAGGGGCCTCTCCTACGAGCAGTACTTC. It codes for CASGLVPLEGPSNRGLSYEQYF.

This clone was counted between two and nine times. The genes are TRBV30 and TRBJ1-1, with a possible D match to TRBD1 (5 bases). Germline CDR1 GTSNPN, CDR2 SVGIG (reference sequence). Deletions cut 5 bases from V and 3 bases from J, with 13 bases between. The CDR3 length is 13 residues. CDR3 amino acids: CAWGRDSYTEAFF. The CDR3 nucleotides are TGTGCCTGGGGGCGAGACAGTTACACTGAAGCTTTCTTT.

This clone was counted between two and nine times. V is TRBV19 and J is TRBJ1-2; maybe TRBD1 (6 bases). This CDR3 contains 12 residues. Germline V gene sequence: CDR1 LNHDA, CDR2 SQIVND (reference sequence). Trimming removed 3 bases at V and 6 bases at J, with 8 bases between. CDR3 loop: CASSIRDNGYTF. CDR3 nucleotides: TGTGCCAGTAGTATTAGGGACAATGGCTACACCTTC. The full variable domain, completed using reference TRBV19 and TRBJ1-2, is DGGITQSPKYLFRKEGQNVTLSCEQNLNHDAMYWYRQDPGQGLRLIYYSQIVNDFQKGDIAEGYSVSREKKESFPLTVTSAQKNPTAFYLCASSIRDNGYTFGSGTRLTVV.